The rows below give T cell receptor beta chains drawn from one sample of a study of cytomegalovirus exposure and HLA in healthy donors. Generated by immunoSEQ multiplex PCR, the TCRdb table keeps only in-frame clones and is missing some. The sample holds 120,000 to 150,000 clones, approximately 77% seen once. The source material was PBMCs. All receptors come from a woman between 45 and 65 years old in good health and CMV-seronegative. The CDR3 runs from the conserved cysteine through the conserved F or W. A D gene is named only where the DNA matches it firmly. The size entry is marked missing in some rows and otherwise reads once, few, many or a size class.

-	TRBV2	-	TRBJ2-3	CASSAVLSTDTQYF	TGTGCCAGCAGTGCGGTCCTTAGCACAGATACGCAGTATTTT
-	TRBV29-1	TRBD2	TRBJ2-3	CSAYGGREGTDTQYF	TGCAGCGCTTACGGGGGGAGAGAGGGCACAGATACGCAGTATTTT
-	TRBV5-1	-	TRBJ1-1	CASSLEANTEAFF	TGCGCCAGCAGCTTGGAAGCCAACACTGAAGCTTTCTTT
-	TRBV19	-	TRBJ1-3	CASSMYGVHTIYF	TGTGCCAGTAGTATGTACGGGGTACACACCATATATTTT
once	TRBV6-1	-	TRBJ2-5	CASSIDGQETQYF	TGTGCCAGCAGCATCGACGGGCAAGAGACCCAGTACTTC
-	TRBV4-2	-	TRBJ2-1	CASSQGLYNEQFF	TGTGCCAGCAGCCAGGGACTCTACAATGAGCAGTTCTTC
-	TRBV7-6	-	TRBJ2-2	CASSLRVNGELFF	TGTGCCAGCAGCTTAAGAGTAAACGGGGAGCTGTTTTTT
-	TRBV7-2	TRBD1	TRBJ1-2	CASSRHLGGGRDGYTF	TGTGCCAGCAGCCGACACCTTGGAGGGGGCCGCGATGGCTACACCTTC
-	TRBV9	-	TRBJ2-2	CASMQGTNTGELFF	TGTGCCAGCATGCAGGGAACTAACACCGGGGAGCTGTTTTTT
-	TRBV5-1	TRBD1	TRBJ1-1	CASRKTGANTEAFF	TGCGCCAGCAGGAAGACAGGGGCAAACACTGAAGCTTTCTTT
few	TRBV7-2	-	TRBJ2-1	CASSPRVGRGGVDEQFF	TGTGCCAGCAGCCCAAGGGTGGGGCGGGGCGGGGTGGATGAGCAGTTCTTC
-	TRBV5-6	-	TRBJ2-7	CASSASYEQYF	TGTGCCAGCAGCGCTTCCTACGAGCAGTACTTC
-	TRBV7-9	TRBD1	TRBJ1-1	CASSLGQGRINTEAFF	TGTGCCAGCAGCTTAGGACAGGGGCGAATCAACACTGAAGCTTTCTTT
-	TRBV5-1	TRBD1	TRBJ1-2	CASSFSRPDREHGYTF	TGCGCCAGCAGCTTTTCGCGCCCGGACAGGGAACATGGCTACACCTTC
-	TRBV19	-	TRBJ2-2	CASTPGTYTGELFF	TGTGCCAGTACCCCAGGAACTTACACCGGGGAGCTGTTTTTT
-	TRBV6-1	-	TRBJ2-7	CASTTGAYEQYF	TGTGCCAGCACAACAGGTGCCTACGAGCAGTACTTC
-	TRBV15	-	TRBJ1-3	CATSREAPGFGNTIYF	TGTGCCACCAGCAGAGAAGCGCCCGGGTTTGGAAACACCATATATTTT
-	TRBV4-1	TRBD1	TRBJ2-7	CASSEMARGGDEQYF	TGCGCCAGCAGCGAAATGGCGCGAGGGGGCGACGAGCAGTACTTC
-	TRBV19	TRBD1	TRBJ1-5	CASSFGTGGDQPQHF	TGTGCCAGTAGTTTCGGGACAGGGGGCGATCAGCCCCAGCATTTT
-	TRBV9	TRBD2	TRBJ2-1	CASSPGAGGLNEQFF	TGTGCCAGCAGCCCGGGAGCGGGGGGGCTCAATGAGCAGTTCTTC
-	TRBV7-8	TRBD2	TRBJ2-5	CASRRGGEETQYF	TGTGCCAGCAGGCGCGGGGGGGAAGAGACCCAGTACTTC
-	TRBV7-9	-	TRBJ2-6	CASTLVGGANVLTF	TGTGCCAGCACGCTAGTGGGTGGGGCCAACGTCCTGACTTTC
-	TRBV7-9	-	TRBJ1-1	CASSLSQGGAEAFF	TGTGCCAGCAGCTTGAGTCAGGGTGGGGCTGAAGCTTTCTTT
-	TRBV6-5	TRBD1	TRBJ2-2	CASRPRQGTAGELFF	TGTGCCAGCAGACCTCGACAGGGGACTGCCGGGGAGCTGTTTTTT
-	TRBV28	-	TRBJ2-7	CASSLAAGASYEQYF	TGTGCCAGCAGTTTAGCTGCAGGGGCTTCCTACGAGCAGTACTTC
-	TRBV4-2	TRBD2	TRBJ2-3	CASSQTSGGAVDTQYF	TGTGCCAGCAGCCAAACTAGCGGGGGGGCGGTAGATACGCAGTATTTT
once	TRBV19	-	TRBJ1-3	CASGPGRPLRNTIYF	TGTGCCAGTGGTCCCGGGAGGCCCCTGAGAAACACCATATATTTT
-	TRBV21-1	-	TRBJ1-2	CASSKAGGGQGDFNYGYTF	TGTGCCAGCAGCAAAGCGGGGGGGGGACAGGGGGATTTTAACTATGGCTACACCTTC
-	TRBV6-5	TRBD1	TRBJ2-5	CASRKGQGVLETQYF	TGTGCCAGCAGGAAGGGACAGGGGGTTTTGGAGACCCAGTACTTC
-	TRBV5-1	TRBD1	TRBJ2-7	CASSGDRDYEQYF	TGCGCCAGCAGTGGGGACAGGGACTACGAGCAGTACTTC
few	TRBV10-3	-	TRBJ1-1	CAISEEESTQAFF	TGTGCCATCAGTGAGGAGGAGTCCACCCAAGCTTTCTTT
-	TRBV7-8	-	TRBJ1-5	CASSLATGSQPQHF	TGTGCCAGCAGCTTAGCAACAGGTAGTCAGCCCCAGCATTTT
-	TRBV27	TRBD1	TRBJ1-1	CASSPRTGLNTEAFF	TGTGCCAGCAGTCCGAGGACAGGTCTGAACACTGAAGCTTTCTTT